Listed below are T cell receptor beta chains from one sample, sequenced in a study of sequential checkpoint blockade in melanoma. Profiling relied on immunoSEQ multiplex PCR, and the TCRdb table lists in-frame clones only, not all of them. The sample lists 8,400 or so clones, around 75% occurring once. Sample: CD8+ T cells sorted from blood (inferred from file names), taken from a patient given nivolumab and ipilimumab in sequence. These receptors were taken from a human donor with melanoma. CDR3s include the opening cysteine and the closing phenylalanine or tryptophan. D genes are given only for firm matches. Clone size, where shown, is once, few, many, or a class for clones that have expanded.

TRBJ1-1	TRBV7-2	NA	NA	CASSRRRVPTEAFF	TGTGCCAGCAGCCGACGCAGGGTTCCCACTGAAGCTTTCTTT
TRBJ1-2	TRBV2	few	NA	CASSSPRRKSYGYTF	TGTGCCAGCAGTTCCCCGCGGAGGAAATCCTATGGCTACACCTTC
TRBJ2-3	TRBV9	NA	TRBD2	CASSPERGGTDTQYF	TGTGCCAGCAGCCCCGAGCGGGGGGGCACAGATACGCAGTATTTT
TRBJ1-1	TRBV11-2	NA	NA	CASSYATSLTGDTEAFF	TGTGCCAGCAGCTACGCTACCTCGTTAACAGGCGACACTGAAGCTTTCTTT
TRBJ1-5	TRBV7-8	NA	NA	CASSPSRDQPQHF	TGTGCCAGCAGCCCCTCGAGGGATCAGCCCCAGCATTTT
TRBJ2-7	TRBV7-9	NA	TRBD1	CASSSGTGDYYEQYF	TGTGCCAGCAGCTCCGGGACAGGGGATTACTACGAGCAGTACTTC
TRBJ1-4	TRBV15	NA	NA	CATSTGFSDGKLFF	TGTGCCACCAGCACAGGGTTCTCCGACGGTAAACTGTTTTTT
TRBJ2-7	TRBV30	NA	NA	CAWAATEQYF	TGTGCCTGGGCTGCGACAGAGCAGTACTTC
TRBJ1-1	TRBV4-3	NA	TRBD1	CASSQERGREGDTEAFF	TGCGCCAGCAGCCAAGAAAGGGGGCGCGAGGGGGACACTGAAGCTTTCTTT
TRBJ2-2	TRBV5-1	NA	NA	CASSLVDRYTGELFF	TGCGCCAGCAGCTTGGTCGACAGATACACCGGGGAGCTGTTTTTT
TRBJ2-3	TRBV7-9	NA	NA	CASSANWRPDTQYF	TGTGCCAGCAGCGCAAACTGGCGGCCAGATACGCAGTATTTT
TRBJ2-7	TRBV5-4	NA	TRBD1	CASSLAQGAPYEQYF	TGTGCCAGCAGCTTGGCACAGGGGGCCCCCTACGAGCAGTACTTC
TRBJ1-2	TRBV4-1	NA	TRBD1	CASSQDAGQNYGYTF	TGCGCCAGCAGCCAAGATGCGGGACAGAACTATGGCTACACCTTC
TRBJ2-2	TRBV9	NA	NA	CASTLGTGELFF	TGTGCCAGCACCCTCGGGACCGGGGAGCTGTTTTTT
TRBJ2-3	TRBV4-3	NA	NA	CASSQRAYSTDTQYF	TGCGCCAGCAGTCAAAGAGCTTACAGCACAGATACGCAGTATTTT
TRBJ1-4	TRBV6-5	few	NA	CASNPAGGEKLFF	TGTGCCAGCAATCCGGCAGGAGGGGAAAAACTGTTTTTT
TRBJ2-1	TRBV4-2	few	TRBD2	CASSPRTSGRDNEQFF	TGTGCCAGCAGCCCTCGGACTAGCGGGCGGGACAATGAGCAGTTCTTC
TRBJ2-1	TRBV29-1	few	NA	CSVLGGFSYNEQFF	TGCAGCGTGTTGGGGGGATTCTCCTACAATGAGCAGTTCTTC
TRBJ2-3	TRBV4-3	NA	TRBD2	CASSQDVGRAPDTQYF	TGCGCCAGCAGCCAAGATGTAGGGAGGGCCCCAGATACGCAGTATTTT
TRBJ1-2	TRBV19	NA	TRBD1	CASSIVVGQVDGYTF	TGTGCCAGTAGTATAGTAGTAGGACAGGTAGATGGCTACACCTTC
TRBJ1-5	TRBV7-2	NA	TRBD1	CASSPGTAMSQPQHF	TGTGCCAGCAGCCCGGGGACAGCCATGAGTCAGCCCCAGCATTTT
TRBJ1-1	TRBV4-1	once	TRBD1	CASSPLPQGVVNTEAFF	TGCGCCAGCAGCCCCCTCCCGCAGGGGGTAGTGAACACTGAAGCTTTCTTT
TRBJ2-2	TRBV19	NA	NA	CATSETSNTGELFF	TGTGCCACCTCCGAGACTTCGAACACCGGGGAGCTGTTTTTT
TRBJ2-1	TRBV5-8	once	TRBD1	CASSLDRGAYNEQFF	TGTGCCAGCAGCTTAGACAGGGGGGCGTACAATGAGCAGTTCTTC
TRBJ2-1	TRBV7-8	NA	NA	CASSLGGGSYNEQFF	TGTGCCAGCAGCTTAGGAGGGGGCTCCTACAATGAGCAGTTCTTC
TRBJ2-1	TRBV9	NA	TRBD2	CASSVGSGTSYNEQFF	TGTGCCAGCAGCGTAGGTAGCGGGACCTCCTACAATGAGCAGTTCTTC
TRBJ2-5	TRBV7-9	NA	NA	CASSLGQEQYF	TGTGCCAGCAGCTTGGGACAAGAGCAGTACTTC
TRBJ2-1	TRBV19	few	NA	CASSGGGDYNEQFF	TGTGCCAGCAGCGGAGGGGGCGACTACAATGAGCAGTTCTTC
TRBJ2-5	TRBV6-1	NA	NA	CASSEGRGRKETQYF	TGTGCCAGCAGTGAAGGCAGGGGAAGGAAAGAGACCCAGTACTTC
TRBJ2-1	TRBV28	NA	TRBD2	CASRIAGATDEQFF	TGTGCCAGCAGAATAGCGGGAGCCACCGATGAGCAGTTCTTC
TRBJ2-7	TRBV2	few	NA	CASSRSRGLTYEQYF	TGTGCCAGCAGCCGAAGCAGGGGTCTTACCTACGAGCAGTACTTC
TRBJ2-7	TRBV19	NA	TRBD1	CATQNRGTYEQYF	TGTGCCACCCAGAACAGGGGGACCTACGAGCAGTACTTC
TRBJ2-3	TRBV12-5	once	NA	CASGPRTAASTDTQYF	TGTGCTAGTGGACCCAGGACTGCCGCTAGCACAGATACGCAGTATTTT
TRBJ2-1	TRBV6-1	NA	TRBD2	CASRHGTSGANEQFF	TGTGCCAGCAGGCACGGGACTAGCGGGGCCAATGAGCAGTTCTTC
TRBJ2-7	TRBV6-1	NA	TRBD1	CASKTGDSSSYEQYF	TGTGCCAGCAAGACAGGGGATTCTAGTTCCTACGAGCAGTACTTC
TRBJ2-7	TRBV9	NA	NA	CASSPRDTYYEQYF	TGTGCCAGCAGCCCCCGGGACACCTACTACGAGCAGTACTTC
TRBJ2-7	TRBV6-5	NA	NA	CASSYYGMGEQYF	TGTGCCAGCAGTTATTACGGGATGGGCGAGCAGTACTTC
TRBJ2-7	TRBV6-1	NA	TRBD2	CASSVSGSAHEQYF	TGTGCCAGCAGTGTCAGCGGGAGCGCCCACGAGCAGTACTTC
TRBJ2-3	TRBV28	NA	NA	CASSPSEAPSTDTQYF	TGTGCCAGCAGTCCCTCGGAGGCCCCTAGCACAGATACGCAGTATTTT
TRBJ2-1	TRBV6-5	NA	TRBD2	CASSFSGSSYNEQFF	TGTGCCAGCAGCTTTAGCGGGAGCTCCTACAATGAGCAGTTCTTC
TRBJ1-1	TRBV30	NA	NA	CASWMNDSPMNTEAFF	TGTGCCAGCTGGATGAACGACAGCCCCATGAACACTGAAGCTTTCTTT
TRBJ2-3	TRBV11-3	NA	NA	CASSLGVGTTDTQYF	TGTGCCAGCAGCTTAGGGGTCGGGACAACAGATACGCAGTATTTT
TRBJ2-5	TRBV6-5	NA	TRBD1	CASSQRQGAGETQYF	TGTGCCAGCAGTCAAAGACAGGGGGCAGGAGAGACCCAGTACTTC
TRBJ1-1	TRBV30	few	NA	CAWSTTELQGTEAFF	TGTGCCTGGAGTACGACAGAGCTGCAGGGAACTGAAGCTTTCTTT
TRBJ2-3	TRBV7-8	few	TRBD1	CASSSHRDRVSRTDTQYF	TGTGCCAGCAGCTCACACCGGGACAGGGTGTCTCGCACAGATACGCAGTATTTT
TRBJ2-5	TRBV6-4	NA	TRBD2	CASSVEAGGQETQYF	TGTGCCAGCAGTGTAGAAGCGGGAGGGCAAGAGACCCAGTACTTC
TRBJ2-3	TRBV13	NA	NA	CASSGDGGWKDTQYF	TGTGCCAGCAGCGGGGACGGAGGGTGGAAAGATACGCAGTATTTT
TRBJ1-1	TRBV7-9	NA	NA	CASSLGSAANTEAFF	TGTGCCAGCAGCTTAGGGTCGGCGGCTAACACTGAAGCTTTCTTT